The clone carrying this T cell receptor beta chain was seen at least ten times. Its antigen is undetermined. Germline V gene data show CDR1 as MNHNS and CDR2 as SASEGT. The CDR3 covers 14 residues. V gave up 2 bases and J gave up 7 bases, with 11 bases separating them. What was amplified from RNA transcripts were TCR beta CDR3 regions. Using the HTBI primer set, a first-round RT-PCR was run on the TCR CDR3. TCRdb processed the multiplex PCR reads anew with MiXCR; each CDR3 protein has one entry. In the table there are about 720,000 distinct CDR3 sequences, about 16% of which are singletons. The sample comes from a study of T cells in Graves' hyperthyroidism and ophthalmopathy. Overall study: Sampling of peripheral blood happened at initial diagnosis, prior to any treatment. Overall study findings and caveats: Blood held most thyroid clonotypes expanded above 0.001 frequency. Ophthalmopathy got predicted by the model a median approximately 6.4 months before its onset.

Sequenced: blood. V and J are TRBV6-1 and TRBJ2-2; the D gene is possibly TRBD2 (5 bases). The receptor's source is a man younger than 30 with Graves' hyperthyroidism. The CDR3 here is CASSERRNGGELFF. The CDR3 bases are TGTGCCAGCAGTGAACGGAGGAATGGCGGGGAGCTGTTTTTT.